The source of this TCR beta chain is a study of lymphopenia after photon versus proton radiotherapy. Findings of the study overall: After the lymphocyte nadir, photon-treated repertoires showed oligoclonal expansion, especially of CD8+ Temra cells. Larger post-nadir TCR diversity loss correlated inversely with survival in deceased patients.

This clone appeared a single time. Its antigen is still unknown. Assay used: immunoSEQ multiplex PCR; TCRdb lists only in-frame clones, some missing. The repertoire has 30,000 to 35,000 clones, approximately 89% of them found once; the top ten carry 6.6%. CDR1 WNHNN and CDR2 SYGVQD come from the germline V gene (reference sequence). V gave up 3 bases and J gave up 0 bases, with 4 bases separating them. CDR3 length: 13 amino acids. V gene TRBV10-1 combines with J gene TRBJ2-3; no firm D call. This TCR came from a woman between 70 and 85 years old with pancreatic cancer. Some clones in this sample may be carry-over from other donors' samples. The sample was peripheral blood, taken from a patient treated with proton-based radiotherapy. CDR3 amino acids: CASSDKSTDTQYF. CDR3 bases: TGCGCCAGCAGTGATAAGAGCACAGATACGCAGTATTTT.